The table lists the clone carrying this TCR beta chain with many counts. The antigen is not known. Making TCR beta cDNA involved around 500 ng total RNA and a constant-region primer. What produced the TCR beta libraries was three nested multiplex PCR rounds using slightly modified ARM-PCR. The first two PCR rounds, approximately 10 cycles each, used TRBV1-TRBV30 forward primers and a C-beta reverse primer. TCRdb itself ran the multiplex PCR reads through MiXCR, one entry per CDR3 protein. This sample has fewer than 350,000 distinct CDR3 sequences, with about two thirds found just once. The sample originates from a study of tumor-infiltrating lymphocytes in primary liver carcinoma. At the level of the study: The study obtained roughly 3.5 to 7.13 million productive TCRbeta reads per sample, similar across tissue types. Findings and caveats of the study: Top-250-clone fractions were significantly higher in tumors than in blood (p = 0.039). Bulk, unsorted sampling meant CD4+ and CD8+ repertoires went uncompared.

Blood RNA was derived from unsorted whole blood, and germline DNA was extracted too. Every patient had chronic HBV infection and was treatment-naive. The CDR3 consists of 15 residues. The germline CDR1 and CDR2 sequences are MNHNY and SVGAGI (reference sequence). V shed 6 bases and J 2 bases; nucleotides not matched to a gene: 5. The chain has TRBV6-6 and TRBJ2-5; 11 bases align to TRBD2. The sequencing sample was made of peripheral blood. This clonotype was obtained from a man aged 35-49 years with primary liver carcinoma and hepatitis B virus infection. CDR3 bases: TGTGCCAGCAGCGACCTAGCGGGAGGACAAGAGACCCAGTACTTC. Protein sequence: CASSDLAGGQETQYF.